The entry below gives a single T cell receptor (beta chain) sequence along with its context. Amplification of the TCR beta CDR3 regions used RNA transcripts (as template). First-round RT-PCR relied on HTBI primers, and a second-round multiplex PCR came next. TCRdb passed the multiplex PCR reads through MiXCR, listing each CDR3 protein once. The sample consists of 200,000 to 250,000 distinct CDR3 sequences, around 45% of them appearing once. This entry is derived from a study of Graves' ophthalmopathy and Graves' hyperthyroidism. Germline CDR1 and CDR2: PRHDT and FYEKMQ (reference sequence). J gave up 4 bases and V 0 bases, and 5 bases lay outside the gene matches. CDR3 length equals 15 residues.

Sample: peripheral blood. This chain uses TRBV13 with TRBJ2-7, with 8 bases lining up with TRBD2. The source of this sequence is an adult man with Graves' ophthalmopathy. CDR3 nucleotides: TGTGCCAGCAGCTTAGGGGATAGCGGGGAGTACGAGCAGTACTTC. Translated: CASSLGDSGEYEQYF. The full variable domain, its missing parts supplied by reference TRBV13 and TRBJ2-7, is AAGVIQSPRHLIKEKRETATLKCYPIPRHDTVYWYQQGPGQDPQFLISFYEKMQSDKGSIPDRFSAQQFSDYHSELNMSSLELGDSALYFCASSLGDSGEYEQYFGPGTRLTVT.